This entry is about one T cell receptor (beta chain). This sample was taken from a study of shared clonotypes between healthy human individuals. Clones were sequenced by immunoSEQ multiplex PCR, and TCRdb holds only the in-frame ones, with some missing. The sample includes roughly 330,000 clones, roughly 70% of them seen just once. Looked up from germline, CDR1 is SGHNT and CDR2 is YYREEE (reference sequence). V dropped 6 bases and J dropped 3 bases, with 19 bases sitting between them. This CDR3 is built from 15 residues. The gene calls are TRBV5-4 and TRBJ2-7; TRBD1 is a possible D gene (6 bases). The source material was memory CD4+ T cells sorted from blood. Sample subset: CD45RA-negative fraction. The receptor was isolated from a man between 25 and 39 years old in good health. DNA for the CDR3: TGTGCCAGCATGCCAGGGGCGCGGGCAGACTACGAGCAGTACTTC. It specifies CASMPGARADYEQYF.